This T cell receptor (beta chain) originates from a study of T cell responses to AZD1222 COVID-19 vaccine. Study-level findings and limits: Among vaccine-associated CD4 TCRs, coverage spanned spike, with dominance at 160-218 and 743-854.

The CDR3 sequence is 14 residues long. Trimming stripped 5 bases from V and 2 bases from J, with 12 bases between. Germline assignment: CDR1 SGHTA and CDR2 FQGNSA. Profiling relied on immunoSEQ multiplex PCR, and the TCRdb table lists in-frame clones only, not all of them. The sample yields around 150,000 clones, roughly 88% seen once. Worth noting for this clone: Antigen: not known.

This receptor was taken from an adult in good health. The J gene is TRBJ2-5, the V gene TRBV7-2; the D is unclear. Specimen: peripheral blood, collected on day 0 of MenACWY control vaccination. The chain's CDR3 is CASSPWAAQETQYF. The DNA of the CDR3 is TGTGCCAGCAGCCCCTGGGCAGCGCAAGAGACCCAGTACTTC. The complete variable domain, with remaining parts taken from reference TRBV7-2 and TRBJ2-5, reads GAGVSQSPSNKVTEKGKDVELRCDPISGHTALYWYRQSLGQGLEFLIYFQGNSAPDKSGLPSDRFSAERTGGSVSTLTIQRTQQEDSAVYLCASSPWAAQETQYFGPGTRLLVL.